Sequencing of this T cell receptor beta chain was carried out in a study of cytomegalovirus exposure and HLA in healthy donors. Notes on the study in general: TCR beta chains numbering some 160 were designated cytomegalovirus-associated.

Some clones are missing from TCRdb's copy, which holds only in-frame ones; the method was immunoSEQ multiplex PCR. The top ten hold roughly 0.88% of the sample, which has roughly 310,000 clones, approximately 88% seen once. A remark on this clone: The antigen is undetermined.

This CDR3 is 14 amino acids long. The V and J ends lost 4 bases and 4 bases, in that order; junction bases with no gene match: 7. The germline gives CDR1 SGHNT, CDR2 YYREEE (reference sequence). The sample comprised PBMCs. The rearrangement links TRBV5-4 to TRBJ2-7, with 8 bases that match TRBD1. The sequence derives from a man aged 25 to 40 in good health and CMV-seronegative. The CDR3 loop reads CASSRSQGAYEQYF. The CDR3 DNA reads TGTGCCAGCAGCCGAAGCCAGGGGGCGTACGAGCAGTACTTC.